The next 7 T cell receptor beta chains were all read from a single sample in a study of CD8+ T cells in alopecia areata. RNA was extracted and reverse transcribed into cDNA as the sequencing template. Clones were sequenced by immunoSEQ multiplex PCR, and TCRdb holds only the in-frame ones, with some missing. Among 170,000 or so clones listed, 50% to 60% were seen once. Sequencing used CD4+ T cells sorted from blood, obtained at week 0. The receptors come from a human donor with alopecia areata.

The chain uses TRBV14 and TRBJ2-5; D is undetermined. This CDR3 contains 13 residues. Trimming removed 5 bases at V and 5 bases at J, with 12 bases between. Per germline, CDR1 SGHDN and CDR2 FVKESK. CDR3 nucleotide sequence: TGTGCCAGCAGCAGGATTAACCGTGAGACCCAGTACTTC. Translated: CASSRINRETQYF.

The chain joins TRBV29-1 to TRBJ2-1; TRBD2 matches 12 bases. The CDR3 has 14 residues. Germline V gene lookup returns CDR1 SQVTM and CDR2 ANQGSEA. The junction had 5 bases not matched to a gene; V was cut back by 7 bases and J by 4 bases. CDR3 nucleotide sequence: TGCAGCGCAATTACTAGCGGGGGGTACAATGAGCAGTTCTTC. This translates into CSAITSGGYNEQFF.

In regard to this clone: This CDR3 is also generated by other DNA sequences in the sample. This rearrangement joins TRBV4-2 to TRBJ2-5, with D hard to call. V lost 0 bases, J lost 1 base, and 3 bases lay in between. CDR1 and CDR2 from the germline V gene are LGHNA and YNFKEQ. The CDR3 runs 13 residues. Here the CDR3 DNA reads TGTGCCAGCAGCCAAGAAGTCCAAGAGACCCAGTACTTC. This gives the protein CASSQEVQETQYF.

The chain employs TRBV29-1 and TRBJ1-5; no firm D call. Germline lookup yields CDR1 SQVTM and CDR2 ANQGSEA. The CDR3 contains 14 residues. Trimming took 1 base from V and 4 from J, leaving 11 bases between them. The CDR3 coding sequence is TGCAGCGTTGAAGTGGATGGACGGAATCAGCCCCAGCATTTT. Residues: CSVEVDGRNQPQHF.

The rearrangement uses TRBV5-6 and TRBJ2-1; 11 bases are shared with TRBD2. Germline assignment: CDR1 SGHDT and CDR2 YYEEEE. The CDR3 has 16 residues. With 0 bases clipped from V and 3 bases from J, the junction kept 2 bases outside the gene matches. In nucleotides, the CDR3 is TGTGCCAGCAGCTTGGGGGGGACTAGCGGCTACAATGAGCAGTTCTTC. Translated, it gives CASSLGGTSGYNEQFF.

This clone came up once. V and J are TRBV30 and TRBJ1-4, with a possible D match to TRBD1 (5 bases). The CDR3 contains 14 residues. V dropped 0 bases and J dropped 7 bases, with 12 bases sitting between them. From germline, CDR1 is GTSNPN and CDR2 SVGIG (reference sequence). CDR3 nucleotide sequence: TGTGCCTGGAGTGTGAAGGGGTCCGCTGAAAAACTGTTTTTT. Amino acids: CAWSVKGSAEKLFF.

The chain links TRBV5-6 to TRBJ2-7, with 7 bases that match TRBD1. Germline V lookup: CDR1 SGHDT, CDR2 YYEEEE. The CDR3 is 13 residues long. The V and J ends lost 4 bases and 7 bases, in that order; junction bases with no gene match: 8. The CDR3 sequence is CASSSTGVGEQYF. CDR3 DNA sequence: TGTGCCAGCAGCAGCACAGGGGTGGGTGAGCAGTACTTC.